This TCR beta chain came from a study of blood T cells in healthy people across ages. Sample-barcoded 5' priming and a J-beta primer mix drove a second PCR of roughly 7 to 11 cycles. TCRdb processed the 5' RACE reads anew with MiXCR; each CDR3 protein has one entry. The data contain hundreds of thousands of distinct CDR3 sequences, approximately 52% of them seen just once; the ten biggest clones take up 13%. After removal of 0 bases from V and 3 bases from J, the junction contained 15 bases not matched to a gene. The length of the CDR3 is 19 residues. Germline V gene lookup returns CDR1 SEHNR and CDR2 FQNEAQ (reference sequence). Turning to this clonotype: No antigen is known for it.

Study-wide points: It was the long-lived donors that had more naive CD4+ cells and higher diversity than aged donors. Per million T cells, the diversity of TCR beta decreased roughly linearly as age advanced.

The V call is TRBV7-9, the J call TRBJ2-7; 9 nucleotides line up with TRBD2. The source is a woman aged 80 or over in good health. The sequenced sample consisted of blood. The CDR3 loop is CASSLALSGSGRSLYEQYF. The CDR3 DNA is TGTGCCAGCAGCTTAGCGCTAAGCGGTAGCGGGAGATCCCTCTACGAGCAGTACTTC.